This T cell receptor (beta chain) comes out of a study of blood T cells in healthy people across ages. Through a sample-barcoded 5' primer and a J-beta primer mix, a second PCR was run for 7 to 11 cycles. MiXCR was run by TCRdb on the 5' RACE reads, yielding one entry per CDR3 protein. The sample holds about 640,000 distinct CDR3 sequences, about 30% seen once. Study-wide findings and caveats: Diversity figures derived from one million T cells were judged to underestimate the true value.

This clonotype was detected ten times or more. Its specificity is unknown. The CDR3 totals 13 residues. V was clipped by 6 bases and J by 3 bases, with 10 bases between them. CDR1 ENHRY and CDR2 SYGVKD come from the germline V gene. The sequencing sample was made of blood. The TCR sequence derives from an elderly woman in good health. The chain uses TRBV10-3 and TRBJ2-3, with D possibly matching TRBD1 (6 bases). The CDR3 protein is CAISTGQTDTQYF. The CDR3 DNA is TGTGCCATCAGCACGGGACAAACAGATACGCAGTATTTT.